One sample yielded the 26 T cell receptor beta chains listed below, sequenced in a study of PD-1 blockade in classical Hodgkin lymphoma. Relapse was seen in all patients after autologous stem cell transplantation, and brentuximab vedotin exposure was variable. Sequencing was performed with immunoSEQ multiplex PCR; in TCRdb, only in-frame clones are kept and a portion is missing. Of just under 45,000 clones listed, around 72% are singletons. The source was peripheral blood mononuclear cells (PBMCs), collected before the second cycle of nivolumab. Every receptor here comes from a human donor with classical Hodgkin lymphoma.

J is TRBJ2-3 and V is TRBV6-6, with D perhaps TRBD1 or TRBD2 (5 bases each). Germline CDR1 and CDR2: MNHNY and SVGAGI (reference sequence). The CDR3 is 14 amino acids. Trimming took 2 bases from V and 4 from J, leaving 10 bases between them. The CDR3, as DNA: TGTGCCAGCAGTTACCCCGGGACCTCAGATACGCAGTATTTT. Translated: CASSYPGTSDTQYF.

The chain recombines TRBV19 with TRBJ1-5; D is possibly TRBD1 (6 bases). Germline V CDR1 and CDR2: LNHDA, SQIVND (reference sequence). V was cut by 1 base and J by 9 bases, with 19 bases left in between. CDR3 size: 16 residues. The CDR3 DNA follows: TGTGCCAGTAGTATAGTAAGTACAGGGCTAGTAGCGCCCCAGCATTTT. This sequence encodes CASSIVSTGLVAPQHF.

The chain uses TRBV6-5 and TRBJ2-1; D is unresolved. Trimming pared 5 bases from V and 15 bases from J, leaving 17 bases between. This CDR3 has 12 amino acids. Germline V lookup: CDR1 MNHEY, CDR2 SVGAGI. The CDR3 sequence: CASSPDRLALFF. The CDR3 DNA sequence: TGTGCCAGCAGTCCGGACCGTCTTGCTCTGTTCTTC.

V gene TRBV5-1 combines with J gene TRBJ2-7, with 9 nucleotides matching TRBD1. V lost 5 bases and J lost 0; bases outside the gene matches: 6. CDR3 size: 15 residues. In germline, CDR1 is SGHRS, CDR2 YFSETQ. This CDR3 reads CASREQGASSYEQYF. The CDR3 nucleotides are TGCGCCAGCAGGGAACAGGGGGCCAGCTCCTACGAGCAGTACTTC.

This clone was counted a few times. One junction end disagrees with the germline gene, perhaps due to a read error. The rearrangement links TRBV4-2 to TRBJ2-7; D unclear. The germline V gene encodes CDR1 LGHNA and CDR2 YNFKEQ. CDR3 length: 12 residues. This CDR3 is CASSQGAFGQNF. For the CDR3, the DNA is TGTGCCAGCAGCCAAGGGGCGTTCGGGCAAAACTTC.

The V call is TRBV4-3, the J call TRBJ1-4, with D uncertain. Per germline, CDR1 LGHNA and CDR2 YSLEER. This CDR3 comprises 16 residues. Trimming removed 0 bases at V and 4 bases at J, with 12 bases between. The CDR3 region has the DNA TGCGCCAGCAGCCAAGAGTGGCTTCAGATTAATGAAAAACTGTTTTTT. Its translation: CASSQEWLQINEKLFF.

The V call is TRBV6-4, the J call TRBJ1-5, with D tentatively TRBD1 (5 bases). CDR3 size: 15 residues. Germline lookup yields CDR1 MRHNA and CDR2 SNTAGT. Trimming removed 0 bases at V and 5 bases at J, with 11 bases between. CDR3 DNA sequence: TGTGCCAGCAGTGACTCGAGGGACGGATATCAGCCCCAGCATTTT. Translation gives CASSDSRDGYQPQHF.

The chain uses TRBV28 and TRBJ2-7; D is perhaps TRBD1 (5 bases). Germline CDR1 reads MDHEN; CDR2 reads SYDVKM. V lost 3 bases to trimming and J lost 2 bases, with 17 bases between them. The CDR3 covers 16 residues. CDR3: CASSFDWQGSTYEQYF. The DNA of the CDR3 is TGTGCCAGCAGTTTTGATTGGCAGGGCTCCACCTACGAGCAGTACTTC.

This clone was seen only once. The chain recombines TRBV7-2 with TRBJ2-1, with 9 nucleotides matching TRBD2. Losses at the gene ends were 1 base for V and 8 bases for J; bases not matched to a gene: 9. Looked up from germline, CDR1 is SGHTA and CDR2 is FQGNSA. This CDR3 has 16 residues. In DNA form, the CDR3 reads TGTGCCAGCAGCTTAGGACTATTGCGGGAGGGCTATGAGCAGTTCTTC. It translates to CASSLGLLREGYEQFF. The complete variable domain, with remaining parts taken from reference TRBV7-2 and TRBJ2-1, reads GAGVSQSPSNKVTEKGKDVELRCDPISGHTALYWYRQSLGQGLEFLIYFQGNSAPDKSGLPSDRFSAERTGGSVSTLTIQRTQQEDSAVYLCASSLGLLREGYEQFFGPGTRLTVL.

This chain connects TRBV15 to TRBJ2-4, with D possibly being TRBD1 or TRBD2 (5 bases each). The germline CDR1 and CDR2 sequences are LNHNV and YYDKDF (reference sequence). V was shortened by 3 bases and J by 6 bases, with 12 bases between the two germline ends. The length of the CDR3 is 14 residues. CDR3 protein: CATSSRGTLNIQYF. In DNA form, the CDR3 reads TGTGCCACCAGCAGCAGAGGGACCCTAAACATTCAGTACTTC.

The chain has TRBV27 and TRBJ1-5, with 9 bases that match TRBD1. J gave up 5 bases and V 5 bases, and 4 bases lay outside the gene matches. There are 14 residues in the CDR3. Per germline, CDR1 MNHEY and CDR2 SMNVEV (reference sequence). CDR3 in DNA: TGTGCCAGCAGTCTGGACAGGGGAGATCAGCCCCAGCATTTT. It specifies CASSLDRGDQPQHF.

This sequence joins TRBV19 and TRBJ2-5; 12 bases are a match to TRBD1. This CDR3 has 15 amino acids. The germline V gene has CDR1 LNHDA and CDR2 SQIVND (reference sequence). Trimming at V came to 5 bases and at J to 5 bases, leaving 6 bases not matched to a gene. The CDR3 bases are TGTGCCAGTAGTCACGGGACAGGGGGCTTGGAGACCCAGTACTTC. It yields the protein CASSHGTGGLETQYF. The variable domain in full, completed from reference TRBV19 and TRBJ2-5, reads DGGITQSPKYLFRKEGQNVTLSCEQNLNHDAMYWYRQDPGQGLRLIYYSQIVNDFQKGDIAEGYSVSREKKESFPLTVTSAQKNPTAFYLCASSHGTGGLETQYFGPGTRLLVL.

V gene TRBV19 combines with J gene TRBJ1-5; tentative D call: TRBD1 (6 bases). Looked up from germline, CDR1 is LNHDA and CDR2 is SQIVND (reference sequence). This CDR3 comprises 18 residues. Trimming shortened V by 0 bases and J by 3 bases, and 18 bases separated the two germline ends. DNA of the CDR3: TGTGCCAGTAGTATAGATCAAGGGTGGGGGCTGGACAATCAGCCCCAGCATTTT. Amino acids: CASSIDQGWGLDNQPQHF.

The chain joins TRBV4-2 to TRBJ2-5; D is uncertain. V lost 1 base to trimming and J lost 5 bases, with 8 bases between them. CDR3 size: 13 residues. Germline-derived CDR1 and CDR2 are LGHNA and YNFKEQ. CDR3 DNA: TGTGCCAGCAGCCAAGGGTCTGGGGAGACCCAGTACTTC. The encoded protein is CASSQGSGETQYF.

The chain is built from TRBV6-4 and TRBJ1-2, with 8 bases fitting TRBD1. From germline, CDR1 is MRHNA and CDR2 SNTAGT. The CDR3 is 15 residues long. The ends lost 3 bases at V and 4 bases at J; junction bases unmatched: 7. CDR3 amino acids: CASSEKATGGYGYTF. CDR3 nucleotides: TGTGCCAGCAGTGAAAAAGCAACAGGGGGCTATGGCTACACCTTC.

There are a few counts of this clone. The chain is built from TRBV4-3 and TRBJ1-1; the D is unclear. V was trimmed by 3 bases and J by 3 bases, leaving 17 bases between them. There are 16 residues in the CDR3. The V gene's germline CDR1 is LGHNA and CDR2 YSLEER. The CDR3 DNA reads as TGCGCCAGCAGCCATTCGCGTCAGGAAAGGTACACTGAAGCTTTCTTT. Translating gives CASSHSRQERYTEAFF.

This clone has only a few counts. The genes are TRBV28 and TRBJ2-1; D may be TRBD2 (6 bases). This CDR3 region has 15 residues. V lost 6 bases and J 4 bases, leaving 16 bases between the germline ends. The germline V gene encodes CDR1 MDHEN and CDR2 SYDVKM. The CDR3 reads CASRGWAEGYNEQFF. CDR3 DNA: TGTGCCAGCAGGGGGTGGGCGGAGGGGTACAATGAGCAGTTCTTC.

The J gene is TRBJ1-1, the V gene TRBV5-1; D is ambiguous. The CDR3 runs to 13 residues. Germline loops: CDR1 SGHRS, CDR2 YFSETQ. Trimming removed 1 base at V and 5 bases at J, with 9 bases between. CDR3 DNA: TGCGCCAGCAGCTTGACAAAAGGGACTGAAGCTTTCTTT. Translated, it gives CASSLTKGTEAFF.

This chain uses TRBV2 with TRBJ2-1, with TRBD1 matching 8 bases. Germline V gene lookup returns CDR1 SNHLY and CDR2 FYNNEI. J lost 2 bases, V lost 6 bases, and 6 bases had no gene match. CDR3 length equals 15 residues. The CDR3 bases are TGTGCCAGCAGAAAGGCAGGGGGCCCCTACAATGAGCAGTTCTTC. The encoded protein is CASRKAGGPYNEQFF. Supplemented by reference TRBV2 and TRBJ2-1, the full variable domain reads EPEVTQTPSHQVTQMGQEVILRCVPISNHLYFYWYRQILGQKVEFLVSFYNNEISEKSEIFDDQFSVERPDGSNFTLKIRSTKLEDSAMYFCASRKAGGPYNEQFFGPGTRLTVL.

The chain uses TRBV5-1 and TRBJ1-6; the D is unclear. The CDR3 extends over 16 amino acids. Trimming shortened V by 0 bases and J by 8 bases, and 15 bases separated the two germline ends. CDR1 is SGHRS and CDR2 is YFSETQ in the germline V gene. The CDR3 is CASSLDVGKRDSPLHF. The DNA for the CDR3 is TGCGCCAGCAGCTTGGATGTGGGGAAGCGGGATTCACCCCTCCACTTT.

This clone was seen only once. CDR3: CASISLRGRVGPQYF. CDR3 nucleotide sequence: TGTGCCAGCATTTCACTGAGGGGCAGGGTCGGTCCGCAGTATTTT. The chain employs TRBV7-8 and TRBJ2-3; D possibly matches TRBD1 or TRBD2 (5 bases each). The germline V gene encodes CDR1 SGHVS and CDR2 FQNEAQ. Trimming stripped 7 bases from V and 10 bases from J, with 24 bases between. The CDR3 consists of 15 residues.

The CDR3 DNA is TGTGCCAGTAGTATTCAGGAGGCCCTCTATGGCTACACCTTC. Amino acids: CASSIQEALYGYTF. This rearrangement joins TRBV19 to TRBJ1-2; D remains ambiguous. Trimming pared 3 bases from V and 4 bases from J, leaving 12 bases between. The CDR3 consists of 14 residues. Germline V gene sequence: CDR1 LNHDA, CDR2 SQIVND (reference sequence). The full variable domain, in which reference TRBV19 and TRBJ1-2 provide the parts outside the CDR3, is DGGITQSPKYLFRKEGQNVTLSCEQNLNHDAMYWYRQDPGQGLRLIYYSQIVNDFQKGDIAEGYSVSREKKESFPLTVTSAQKNPTAFYLCASSIQEALYGYTFGSGTRLTVV.

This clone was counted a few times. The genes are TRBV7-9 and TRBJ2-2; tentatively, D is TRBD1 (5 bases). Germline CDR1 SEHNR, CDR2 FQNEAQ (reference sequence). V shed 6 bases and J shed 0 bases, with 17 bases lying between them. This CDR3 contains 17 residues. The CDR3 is CASSLMWGRANTGELFF. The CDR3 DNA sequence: TGTGCCAGCAGTCTAATGTGGGGCAGGGCGAACACCGGGGAGCTGTTTTTT.

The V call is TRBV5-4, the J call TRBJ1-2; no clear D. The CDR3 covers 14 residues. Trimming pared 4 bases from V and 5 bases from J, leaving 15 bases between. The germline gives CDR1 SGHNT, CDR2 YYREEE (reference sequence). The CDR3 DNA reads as TGTGCCAGCAGCACAAAAGGACGGTGGTATGGCTACACCTTC. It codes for CASSTKGRWYGYTF. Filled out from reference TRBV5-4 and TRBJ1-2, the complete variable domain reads ETGVTQSPTHLIKTRGQQVTLRCSSQSGHNTVSWYQQALGQGPQFIFQYYREEENGRGNFPPRFSGLQFPNYSSELNVNALELDDSALYLCASSTKGRWYGYTFGSGTRLTVV.

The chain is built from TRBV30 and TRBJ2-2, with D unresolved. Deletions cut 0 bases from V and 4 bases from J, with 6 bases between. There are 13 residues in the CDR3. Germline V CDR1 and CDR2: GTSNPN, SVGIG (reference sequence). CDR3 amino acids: CAWSVHGTGELFF. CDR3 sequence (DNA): TGTGCCTGGAGTGTACACGGCACCGGGGAGCTGTTTTTT.

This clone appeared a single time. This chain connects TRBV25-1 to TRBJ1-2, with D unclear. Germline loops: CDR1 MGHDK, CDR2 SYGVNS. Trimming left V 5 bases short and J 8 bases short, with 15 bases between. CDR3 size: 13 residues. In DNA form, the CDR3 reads TGTGCCAGCAGTTTTGGAGAATTTGGAGGCTACACCTTC. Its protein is CASSFGEFGGYTF.